The clone carrying this T cell receptor (beta chain) was seen ten or more times. The antigen remains unidentified. V lost 5 bases and J lost 2; bases outside the gene matches: 2. Per germline, CDR1 MDHEN and CDR2 SYDVKM. CDR3 size: 13 residues. Sorted libraries were made with approximately 1 million CD4+ or CD8+ T cells. Synthesis of cDNA was performed by 5'RACE using 10-nucleotide random UMIs. TCRdb used MiXCR to reprocess the 5' RACE reads, holding one entry per CDR3 protein. The sample yields tens of thousands of distinct CDR3 sequences, 6% to 7% seen once. The sample originates from a study of neurological immune-mediated disorders. Study-wide results and limits: Across subjects, no CDR3 amino acid sequence appeared in expanded clones of more than one subject, a finding that suggested private repertoires in all groups.

The chain carries TRBV28 and TRBJ1-2; 7 bases map to TRBD1. The material sequenced was CD4+ T cells from blood. The sequence came from a woman in her 40s in good health. The CDR3 DNA is TGTGCCAGCAGTCCGACAGGGAACTATGGCTACACCTTC. Protein: CASSPTGNYGYTF.